This T cell receptor (beta chain) was documented in a study of T cell responses to AZD1222 COVID-19 vaccine. This clone was observed a single time. The CDR3 is 16 amino acids. The germline gives CDR1 LNHDA, CDR2 SQIVND (reference sequence). Trimming removed 4 bases from V and 2 bases from J, with 17 bases in between. The protocol was immunoSEQ multiplex PCR, while the TCRdb copy is restricted to in-frame clones and leaves out a portion. The table shows 100,000 to 120,000 clones, with 80% to 95% occurring only once. The chain uses TRBV19 and TRBJ1-1, with D possibly matching TRBD1 (5 bases). Sample: peripheral blood, taken 28 days after the second AZD1222 dose. The sequence was collected from an adult who received the AZD1222 COVID-19 vaccine. CDR3 nucleotides: TGTGCCAGTAGTAAGAGGGTTGGAGGGACCAACACTGAAGCTTTCTTT. Translation gives CASSKRVGGTNTEAFF.